These 7 T cell receptor beta chains share one sample of origin, sequenced in a study of blood T cell repertoires in COVID-19 (dated by TCRdb to about 2020). Receptor amplification or capture employed the immunoSEQ multiplex PCR assay. TCRdb mirrors the immuneACCESS table, restricted to in-frame sequences. Some clones are absent from its copies; in checked studies, under half trace to an unresolved V gene, and the reason for the others is unknown. For this sample there are roughly 400,000 clones; roughly 91% appear just once. In total, the top ten clones hold approximately 0.65% of the sample. The specimen sequenced was PBMCs or T cells enriched from blood (not recorded which). The receptors originated from a man in his late teens or twenties who had recovered from COVID-19.

CDR3 DNA sequence: TGTGCCAGCAGTGACGGGCTAGCGGGGGGCCAAGAGACCCAGTACTTC. This gives the protein CASSDGLAGGQETQYF. V usage is TRBV6-1 and J usage is TRBJ2-5; TRBD2 matches at 11 bases. In germline, CDR1 is MNHNS, CDR2 SASEGT. J lost 1 base, V lost 3 bases, and 4 bases had no gene match. The CDR3 contains 16 residues.

V gene TRBV3-1 (or the pseudogene TRBV3-2) combines with J gene TRBJ1-2, with D possibly TRBD1 on 5 matching bases. Germline V gives CDR1 LGHDT, CDR2 YNNKEL (reference sequence). The CDR3 is 17 amino acids. V lost 1 base to trimming and J lost 7 bases, with 22 bases between them. The CDR3: CASSQGDVRGILSGYTF. The CDR3 DNA reads TGTGCCAGCAGCCAAGGGGATGTTAGGGGAATTCTAAGTGGCTACACCTTC.

The DNA for the CDR3 is TGTGCCAGCAGCGTACGACAGGGGACCACAGATACGCAGTATTTT. This sequence encodes CASSVRQGTTDTQYF. This chain uses TRBV9 with TRBJ2-3; 8 bases are shared with TRBD1. The CDR3 is made up of 15 amino acids. In germline, CDR1 is SGDLS, CDR2 YYNGEE. The V segment lost 1 base and the J segment 2 bases; nucleotides outside the gene matches: 3.

The chain has TRBV9 and TRBJ1-1; a possible D gene is TRBD1 (5 bases). V lost 2 bases, J lost 3 bases, and 11 bases lay in between. This CDR3 has 14 residues. Germline assignment: CDR1 SGDLS and CDR2 YYNGEE. The CDR3 sequence is CASSVEGTHTEAFF. CDR3 nucleotide sequence: TGTGCCAGCAGCGTCGAGGGGACTCACACTGAAGCTTTCTTT.

This chain links TRBV9 with TRBJ1-1, with D perhaps TRBD1 (5 bases). This CDR3 spans 15 amino acids. Per germline, CDR1 SGDLS and CDR2 YYNGEE. Trimming took 2 bases from V and 7 from J, leaving 18 bases between them. The CDR3 DNA sequence: TGTGCCAGCAGCGTTACTCTCGGGGGGACCGGTGAAGCTTTCTTT. This sequence encodes CASSVTLGGTGEAFF.

V gene TRBV2 combines with J gene TRBJ1-4, with 7 nucleotides matching TRBD1. Germline V gene data show CDR1 as SNHLY and CDR2 as FYNNEI. The CDR3 is 15 residues long. With 6 bases clipped from V and 5 bases from J, the junction kept 9 bases outside the gene matches. The CDR3 sequence is CASSPETGLNEKLFF. The DNA for the CDR3 is TGTGCCAGCAGCCCCGAGACAGGGTTGAATGAAAAACTGTTTTTT. The full variable domain, its missing parts supplied by reference TRBV2 and TRBJ1-4, is EPEVTQTPSHQVTQMGQEVILRCVPISNHLYFYWYRQILGQKVEFLVSFYNNEISEKSEIFDDQFSVERPDGSNFTLKIRSTKLEDSAMYFCASSPETGLNEKLFFGSGTQLSVL.

This rearrangement joins TRBV24-1 to TRBJ2-1; TRBD1 matches 9 bases. The CDR3 covers 16 residues. The trim removed 4 bases at V and 7 bases at J, leaving 10 bases unmatched. The germline V gene encodes CDR1 KGHDR and CDR2 SFDVKD. The DNA for the CDR3 is TGTGCCACCAGTGACCGCCTTGGGACAGGGACTAATGAGCAGTTCTTC. This codes for CATSDRLGTGTNEQFF.